This TCR beta chain came from a study of neurological immune-mediated disorders. V was trimmed by 0 bases and J by 3 bases, leaving 10 bases between them. Germline-derived CDR1 and CDR2 are SGHKS and YYEKEE (reference sequence). The length of the CDR3 is 14 residues. Regarding the study as a whole: TCR-beta repertoires seemed private in all groups, with no expanded CDR3 amino acid sequences shared.

The cDNA was synthesized by 5'RACE incorporating 10-nucleotide random UMIs. TCRdb reprocessed the 5' RACE reads via MiXCR and lists one record per CDR3 protein. The top ten hold around 3.7% of the sample, which has 50,000 to 80,000 distinct CDR3 sequences, 3.4% seen once. Unsorted libraries used 2 million PBMCs kept at -80 degrees C. This clonotype was seen ten or more times. The antigen remains undetermined. This TCR was sampled from a man in his forties with multiple sclerosis. The rearrangement links TRBV5-5 to TRBJ2-7; D gene ambiguous. Sequenced: PBMCs. For the CDR3, the DNA is TGTGCCAGCAGCTTGGCCTTCGGTTTCTACGAGCAGTACTTC. Protein sequence: CASSLAFGFYEQYF.